The clone carrying this T cell receptor beta chain was seen many times. The antigen is unknown. MiXCR, run by TCRdb on the 5' RACE reads, gives a single entry per CDR3 protein. The sample gives approximately 140,000 distinct CDR3 sequences, 4.1% of which show up once; under 1.5% is in the top ten. V lost 0 bases, J lost 5 bases, and 4 bases stayed unmatched. The CDR3 runs to 15 residues. The germline V gene has CDR1 SGHDT and CDR2 YYEEEE. The data originate from a study of human T cells and chemical hapten exposure. Study-wide results and limits: DPC sensitization produced no change in TCRs with frequency above 1 in 1000.

Sequencing started from total RNA isolated from unfractionated whole blood. This chain connects TRBV5-6 to TRBJ2-3, with 9 positions matching TRBD2. The TCR was taken from a female donor in good health. The CDR3 sequence is CASSLGLADKDTQYF. CDR3 in DNA: TGTGCCAGCAGCTTGGGACTAGCGGACAAAGATACGCAGTATTTT. Full variable domain (rest looked up from reference TRBV5-6 and TRBJ2-3): DAGVTQSPTHLIKTRGQQVTLRCSPKSGHDTVSWYQQALGQGPQFIFQYYEEEERQRGNFPDRFSGHQFPNYSSELNVNALLLGDSALYLCASSLGLADKDTQYFGPGTRLTVL.